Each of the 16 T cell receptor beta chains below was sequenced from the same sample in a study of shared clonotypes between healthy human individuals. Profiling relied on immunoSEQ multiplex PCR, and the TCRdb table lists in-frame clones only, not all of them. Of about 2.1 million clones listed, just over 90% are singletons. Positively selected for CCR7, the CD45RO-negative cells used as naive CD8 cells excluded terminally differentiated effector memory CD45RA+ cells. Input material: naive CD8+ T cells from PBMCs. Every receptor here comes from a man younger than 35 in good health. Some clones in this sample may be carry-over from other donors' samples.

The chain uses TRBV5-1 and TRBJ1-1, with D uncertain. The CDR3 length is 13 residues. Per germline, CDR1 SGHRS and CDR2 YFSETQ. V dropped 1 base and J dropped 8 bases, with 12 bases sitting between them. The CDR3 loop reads CASSLSAGVEAFF. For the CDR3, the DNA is TGCGCCAGCAGCTTGTCGGCGGGAGTCGAAGCTTTCTTT.

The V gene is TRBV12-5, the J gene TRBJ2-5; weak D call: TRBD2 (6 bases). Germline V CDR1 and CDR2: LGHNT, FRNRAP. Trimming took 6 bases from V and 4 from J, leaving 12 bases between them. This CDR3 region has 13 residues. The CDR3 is CASGRHGGETQYF. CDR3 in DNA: TGTGCTAGTGGAAGACACGGGGGAGAGACCCAGTACTTC.

Here the CDR3 DNA reads TGTGCCAGTAGTAGAAAAGGTGTTGCTGAAGCTTTCTTT. Translation: CASSRKGVAEAFF. This rearrangement joins TRBV19 to TRBJ1-1; D is unclear. The CDR3 runs 13 residues. Trimming took off 4 bases at V and 6 bases at J, with 12 bases between the two ends. The germline CDR1 and CDR2 sequences are LNHDA and SQIVND (reference sequence). The entire variable domain, with the rest obtained from reference TRBV19 and TRBJ1-1, is as follows: DGGITQSPKYLFRKEGQNVTLSCEQNLNHDAMYWYRQDPGQGLRLIYYSQIVNDFQKGDIAEGYSVSREKKESFPLTVTSAQKNPTAFYLCASSRKGVAEAFFGQGTRLTVV.

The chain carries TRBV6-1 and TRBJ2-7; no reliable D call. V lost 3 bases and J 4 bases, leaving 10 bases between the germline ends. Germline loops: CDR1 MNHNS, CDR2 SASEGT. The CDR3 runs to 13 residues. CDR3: CASSDILGYEQYF. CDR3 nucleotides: TGTGCCAGCAGTGATATTCTAGGATACGAGCAGTACTTC.

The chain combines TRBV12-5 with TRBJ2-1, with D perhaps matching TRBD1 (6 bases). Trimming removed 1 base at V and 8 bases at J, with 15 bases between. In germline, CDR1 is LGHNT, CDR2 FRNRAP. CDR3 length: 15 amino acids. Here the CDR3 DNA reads TGTGCTAGTGGTTTGGAACGACAGGATGTCGATGAGCAGTTCTTC. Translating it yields CASGLERQDVDEQFF.

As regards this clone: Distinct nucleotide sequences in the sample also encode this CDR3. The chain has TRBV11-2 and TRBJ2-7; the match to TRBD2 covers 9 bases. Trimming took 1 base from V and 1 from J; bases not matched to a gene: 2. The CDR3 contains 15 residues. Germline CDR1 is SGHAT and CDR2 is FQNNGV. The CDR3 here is CASSLGAGGSYEQYF. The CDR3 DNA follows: TGTGCCAGCAGCTTAGGTGCGGGAGGGTCCTACGAGCAGTACTTC.

The CDR3 region is CASSYAGGRAGELFF. In DNA, the CDR3 is TGTGCCAGCAGTTACGCAGGGGGCCGGGCCGGGGAGCTGTTTTTT. The chain uses TRBV6-6 and TRBJ2-2; 8 nucleotides agree with TRBD1. The CDR3 runs to 15 residues. The germline gives CDR1 MNHNY, CDR2 SVGAGI (reference sequence). V was pared by 2 bases and J by 6 bases, with 5 bases of the junction left unmatched.

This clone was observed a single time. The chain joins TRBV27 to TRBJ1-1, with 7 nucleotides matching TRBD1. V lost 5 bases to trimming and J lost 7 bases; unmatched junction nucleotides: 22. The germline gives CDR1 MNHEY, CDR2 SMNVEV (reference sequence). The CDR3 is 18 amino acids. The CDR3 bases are TGTGCCAGCAGTCATGGGACAGAAGTGGAGCCGACCCAAGATGAAGCTTTCTTT. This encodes CASSHGTEVEPTQDEAFF.

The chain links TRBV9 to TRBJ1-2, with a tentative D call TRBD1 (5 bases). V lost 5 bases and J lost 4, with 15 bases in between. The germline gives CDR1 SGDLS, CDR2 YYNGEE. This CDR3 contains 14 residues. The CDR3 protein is CASSGAGEVYGYTF. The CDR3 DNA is TGTGCCAGCAGTGGGGCAGGCGAAGTCTATGGCTACACCTTC.

CDR3: CASSSSTGRIAYNEQFF. The CDR3 nucleotides read TGTGCCAGCAGCTCGTCAACAGGGAGAATAGCCTACAATGAGCAGTTCTTC. The V call is TRBV7-9, the J call TRBJ2-1; tentative D call: TRBD1 (6 bases). Germline CDR1 and CDR2: SEHNR and FQNEAQ (reference sequence). This CDR3 is 17 amino acids long. The V end was cut by 4 bases, the J end by 2 bases, with 18 bases between.

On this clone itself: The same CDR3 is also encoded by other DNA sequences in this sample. CDR3 nucleotide sequence: TGTGCCAGCAGTTCTGACACCTATGGCTACACCTTC. This translates into CASSSDTYGYTF. The rearrangement links TRBV28 to TRBJ1-2, with no clear D. The germline V gene has CDR1 MDHEN and CDR2 SYDVKM. CDR3 length: 12 amino acids. V lost 4 bases and J 4 bases, leaving 7 bases between the germline ends.

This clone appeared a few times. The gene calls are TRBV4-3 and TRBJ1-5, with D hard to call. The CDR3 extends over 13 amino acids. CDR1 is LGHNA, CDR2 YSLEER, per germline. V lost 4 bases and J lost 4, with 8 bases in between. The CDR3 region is CASSPWENQPQHF. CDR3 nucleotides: TGCGCCAGCAGCCCCTGGGAGAATCAGCCCCAGCATTTT.

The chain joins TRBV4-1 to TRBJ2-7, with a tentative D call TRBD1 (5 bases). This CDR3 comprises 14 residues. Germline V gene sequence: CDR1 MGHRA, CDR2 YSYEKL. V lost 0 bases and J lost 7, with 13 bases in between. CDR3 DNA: TGCGCCAGCAGCCAAGATATACAGGTGTTTGAGCAGTACTTC. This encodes CASSQDIQVFEQYF.

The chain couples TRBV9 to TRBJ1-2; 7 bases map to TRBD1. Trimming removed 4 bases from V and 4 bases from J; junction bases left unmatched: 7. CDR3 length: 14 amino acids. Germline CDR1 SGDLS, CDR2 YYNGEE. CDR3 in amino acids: CASSTQTGIYGYTF. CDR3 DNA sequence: TGTGCCAGCAGCACCCAGACAGGGATCTATGGCTACACCTTC. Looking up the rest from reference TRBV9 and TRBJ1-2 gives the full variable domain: DSGVTQTPKHLITATGQRVTLRCSPRSGDLSVYWYQQSLDQGLQFLIQYYNGEERAKGNILERFSAQQFPDLHSELNLSSLELGDSALYFCASSTQTGIYGYTFGSGTRLTVV.

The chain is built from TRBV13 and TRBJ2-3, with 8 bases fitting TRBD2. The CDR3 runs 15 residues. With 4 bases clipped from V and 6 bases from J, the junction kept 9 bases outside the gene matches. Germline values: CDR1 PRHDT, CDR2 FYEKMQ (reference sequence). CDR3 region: CASSSEAGVVDTQYF. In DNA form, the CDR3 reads TGTGCCAGCAGCTCCGAAGCGGGAGTAGTGGATACGCAGTATTTT. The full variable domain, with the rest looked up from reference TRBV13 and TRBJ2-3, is AAGVIQSPRHLIKEKRETATLKCYPIPRHDTVYWYQQGPGQDPQFLISFYEKMQSDKGSIPDRFSAQQFSDYHSELNMSSLELGDSALYFCASSSEAGVVDTQYFGPGTRLTVL.

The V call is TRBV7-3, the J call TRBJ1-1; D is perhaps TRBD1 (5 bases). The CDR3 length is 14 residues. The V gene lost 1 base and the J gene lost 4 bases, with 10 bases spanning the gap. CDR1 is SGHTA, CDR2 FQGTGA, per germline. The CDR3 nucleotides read TGTGCCAGCAGCTTAATGGGGGGAGGCACTGAAGCTTTCTTT. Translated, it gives CASSLMGGGTEAFF. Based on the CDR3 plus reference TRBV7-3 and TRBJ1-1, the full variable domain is GAGVSQTPSNKVTEKGKYVELRCDPISGHTALYWYRQSLGQGPEFLIYFQGTGAADDSGLPNDRFFAVRPEGSVSTLKIQRTERGDSAVYLCASSLMGGGTEAFFGQGTRLTVV.